The rows below give T cell receptor beta chains drawn from one sample of a study of T cells in Graves' hyperthyroidism and ophthalmopathy. In TCRdb, the multiplex PCR reads were re-called with MiXCR into one record per CDR3 protein. Here the sample spans hundreds of thousands of distinct CDR3 sequences, 20% to 25% being singletons. The specimen was blood. The receptors were gathered from a man between 40 and 49 years old with Graves' hyperthyroidism that later progressed to Graves' ophthalmopathy. Both conserved end residues are part of each CDR3. Fields, in order: J gene, clone size, D gene, V gene, CDR3 DNA, CDR3 protein. A D gene is named only where the DNA matches it firmly. The size field is filled for only some rows; it gives once, few, many or a size class.

J gene: TRBJ2-5
clone size: many
D gene: NA
V gene: TRBV11-2
CDR3 DNA: TGTGCCAGCAGCTTAAACCTTGAGTTAGAGACCCAGTACTTC
CDR3 protein: CASSLNLELETQYF

J gene: TRBJ2-7
clone size: many
D gene: NA
V gene: TRBV6-1
CDR3 DNA: TGTGCCAGCAGTGAATTAGGGACCCGAACCTACGAGCAGTACTTC
CDR3 protein: CASSELGTRTYEQYF

J gene: TRBJ1-5
clone size: NA
D gene: NA
V gene: TRBV4-1
CDR3 DNA: TGCGCCAGCAGCCTCGGCCAGTTAAATCAGCCCCAGCATTTT
CDR3 protein: CASSLGQLNQPQHF

J gene: TRBJ2-4
clone size: many
D gene: NA
V gene: TRBV12-3/TRBV12-4
CDR3 DNA: TGTGCCAGCAGTGCCTACAGGGGACTCGACATTCAGTACTTC
CDR3 protein: CASSAYRGLDIQYF

J gene: TRBJ1-6
clone size: many
D gene: NA
V gene: TRBV4-1
CDR3 DNA: TGCGCCAGCAGCCAAGATTTGGCCTATAATTCACCCCTCCACTTT
CDR3 protein: CASSQDLAYNSPLHF

J gene: TRBJ1-5
clone size: many
D gene: NA
V gene: TRBV18
CDR3 DNA: TGTGCCAGCTCAACCTCGCAGGGCGTGGATCCCCAGCATTTT
CDR3 protein: CASSTSQGVDPQHF

J gene: TRBJ1-2
clone size: NA
D gene: TRBD1
V gene: TRBV25-1
CDR3 DNA: TGTGCCAGCAGTGAGGGGACAGGGGGTAACTATGGCTACACCTTC
CDR3 protein: CASSEGTGGNYGYTF

J gene: TRBJ1-2
clone size: many
D gene: NA
V gene: TRBV6-2/TRBV6-3
CDR3 DNA: TGTGCCAGCAGCAGAAAACGCGAGTCGAACTATGGCTACACCTTC
CDR3 protein: CASSRKRESNYGYTF

J gene: TRBJ1-2
clone size: many
D gene: NA
V gene: TRBV12-3/TRBV12-4
CDR3 DNA: TGTGCCAGCAGTTCGAGCGACGGGGCGAACTATGGCTACACCTTC
CDR3 protein: CASSSSDGANYGYTF

J gene: TRBJ2-7
clone size: many
D gene: NA
V gene: TRBV15
CDR3 DNA: TGTGCCACCAGCAGAGATTTTTTCGACAACTACGAGCAGTACTTC
CDR3 protein: CATSRDFFDNYEQYF

J gene: TRBJ1-1
clone size: many
D gene: TRBD1
V gene: TRBV15
CDR3 DNA: TGTGCCACCAGCAGAGGATTCGGGACAGTGAACACTGAAGCTTTCTTT
CDR3 protein: CATSRGFGTVNTEAFF

J gene: TRBJ2-5
clone size: many
D gene: TRBD1
V gene: TRBV6-1
CDR3 DNA: TGTGCCAGCAGTGGAGACAGGGGAGAGACCCAGTACTTC
CDR3 protein: CASSGDRGETQYF

J gene: TRBJ2-7
clone size: many
D gene: NA
V gene: TRBV6-1
CDR3 DNA: TGTGCCAGCAGGATCGACCGACCCCCCTACGAGCAGTACTTC
CDR3 protein: CASRIDRPPYEQYF

J gene: TRBJ1-5
clone size: NA
D gene: NA
V gene: TRBV6-2/TRBV6-3
CDR3 DNA: TGTGCCAGCAGTCGGACAGATCATCAGCCCCAGCATTTT
CDR3 protein: CASSRTDHQPQHF

J gene: TRBJ2-2
clone size: many
D gene: TRBD1
V gene: TRBV27
CDR3 DNA: TGTGCCAGCAGTAAGCCAGGGACAGAGCTTTTGATCACCGGGGAGCTGTTTTTT
CDR3 protein: CASSKPGTELLITGELFF

J gene: TRBJ1-5
clone size: NA
D gene: NA
V gene: TRBV6-1
CDR3 DNA: TGTGCCAGCAGCACTCCGACCCTTCATGATCAGCCCCAGCATTTT
CDR3 protein: CASSTPTLHDQPQHF

J gene: TRBJ1-5
clone size: many
D gene: NA
V gene: TRBV28
CDR3 DNA: TGTGCCAGCAGTGTAACTGGGGCTCCCGGGCCGCCCCAGCATTTT
CDR3 protein: CASSVTGAPGPPQHF

J gene: TRBJ2-7
clone size: many
D gene: NA
V gene: TRBV5-1
CDR3 DNA: TGCGCCAGCAGCTTGGCCGGGGGGCTTGGCCTCGAGCAGTACTTC
CDR3 protein: CASSLAGGLGLEQYF

J gene: TRBJ2-5
clone size: NA
D gene: TRBD1
V gene: TRBV28
CDR3 DNA: TGTGCCACTGACAGGGGGCTAGAGACCCAGTACTTC
CDR3 protein: CATDRGLETQYF

J gene: TRBJ2-2
clone size: NA
D gene: TRBD2
V gene: TRBV6-2/TRBV6-3
CDR3 DNA: TGTGCCAGCAGTTACGATGTCTTGCGGGAGGGTAACACCGGGGAGCTGTTTTTT
CDR3 protein: CASSYDVLREGNTGELFF

J gene: TRBJ2-7
clone size: many
D gene: TRBD2
V gene: TRBV11-3
CDR3 DNA: TGTGCCAGCAGCCATCAAACCACTAGCGGCGAGCAGTACTTC
CDR3 protein: CASSHQTTSGEQYF

J gene: TRBJ2-2
clone size: many
D gene: NA
V gene: TRBV7-8
CDR3 DNA: TGTGCCAGCAGCTTAGTCCAGCGTTCCGGGGAGCTGTTTTTT
CDR3 protein: CASSLVQRSGELFF

J gene: TRBJ1-5
clone size: many
D gene: NA
V gene: TRBV24-1
CDR3 DNA: TGTGCCACCAGTGATTTGGCGGGGGACGGCAATCAGCCCCAGCATTTT
CDR3 protein: CATSDLAGDGNQPQHF

J gene: TRBJ1-1
clone size: NA
D gene: NA
V gene: TRBV6-1
CDR3 DNA: TGTGCCAGCAGAGACGACAGGCCGGTCACTGAAGCTTTCTTT
CDR3 protein: CASRDDRPVTEAFF

J gene: TRBJ2-5
clone size: few
D gene: TRBD1
V gene: TRBV20-1
CDR3 DNA: TGCAGTGCGCGACAGGGGGGAGAGACCCAGTACTTC
CDR3 protein: CSARQGGETQYF

J gene: TRBJ2-2
clone size: many
D gene: TRBD2
V gene: TRBV6-1
CDR3 DNA: TGTGCCAGCAGTGCCGGACTAGCGGGAGGAATCACCGGGGAGCTGTTTTTT
CDR3 protein: CASSAGLAGGITGELFF

J gene: TRBJ2-2
clone size: NA
D gene: TRBD2
V gene: TRBV27
CDR3 DNA: TGTGCCAGCAGCGGACTAGCGGGGGGTACGCCGGTCGGGGAGCTGTTTTTT
CDR3 protein: CASSGLAGGTPVGELFF

J gene: TRBJ2-2
clone size: many
D gene: TRBD2
V gene: TRBV6-5
CDR3 DNA: TGTGCCAGCAGTTGGCTAGCGGGACCCGGGGAGCTGTTTTTT
CDR3 protein: CASSWLAGPGELFF

J gene: TRBJ1-1
clone size: many
D gene: NA
V gene: TRBV7-9
CDR3 DNA: TGTGCCAGCAGCTCCTACAAACGCGGGTGGGGAGCTTTCTTT
CDR3 protein: CASSSYKRGWGAFF

J gene: TRBJ1-1
clone size: many
D gene: NA
V gene: TRBV7-3
CDR3 DNA: TGTGCCAGCAGCTTAATTTTTGCGAACACTGAAGCTTTCTTT
CDR3 protein: CASSLIFANTEAFF

J gene: TRBJ2-5
clone size: many
D gene: TRBD2
V gene: TRBV5-1
CDR3 DNA: TGCGCCAGCAGCTTGCTTCCGACTAGCGATGAGACCCAGTACTTC
CDR3 protein: CASSLLPTSDETQYF

J gene: TRBJ1-1
clone size: many
D gene: NA
V gene: TRBV7-4
CDR3 DNA: TGTGCCAGCAGCCCCAACCCGAACGCGGGGACTGAAGCTTTCTTT
CDR3 protein: CASSPNPNAGTEAFF

J gene: TRBJ1-3
clone size: NA
D gene: TRBD1
V gene: TRBV12-3/TRBV12-4
CDR3 DNA: TGTGCCAGCAGTTTCCGGACAGGGGGCTTCTCTGGAAACACCATATATTTT
CDR3 protein: CASSFRTGGFSGNTIYF

J gene: TRBJ1-5
clone size: many
D gene: NA
V gene: TRBV20-1
CDR3 DNA: TGCAGTGTGATTAAGGGGACGCAGCCCCAGCATTTT
CDR3 protein: CSVIKGTQPQHF

J gene: TRBJ1-2
clone size: many
D gene: TRBD1
V gene: TRBV20-1
CDR3 DNA: TGCAGTGCGCTCACAACAGCGGGGGGACAGGGTGATGGCTACACCTTC
CDR3 protein: CSALTTAGGQGDGYTF

J gene: TRBJ1-1
clone size: NA
D gene: NA
V gene: TRBV12-3/TRBV12-4
CDR3 DNA: TGTGCCAGCTCCAAGGCGGCGAACACTGAAGCTTTCTTT
CDR3 protein: CASSKAANTEAFF

J gene: TRBJ1-2
clone size: NA
D gene: NA
V gene: TRBV20-1
CDR3 DNA: TGCAGTGCGATTACAGCAAACTATGGCTACACCTTC
CDR3 protein: CSAITANYGYTF

J gene: TRBJ2-4
clone size: many
D gene: NA
V gene: TRBV6-5
CDR3 DNA: TGTGCCAGCAGTTATGGGGGGACTGGAGCCAAAAACATTCAGTACTTC
CDR3 protein: CASSYGGTGAKNIQYF

J gene: TRBJ2-7
clone size: few
D gene: TRBD1
V gene: TRBV14
CDR3 DNA: TGTGCCAGCAGCCAGAAGGGACAGGGGTTTTGGGAGCAGTACTTC
CDR3 protein: CASSQKGQGFWEQYF

J gene: TRBJ2-5
clone size: NA
D gene: NA
V gene: TRBV2
CDR3 DNA: TGTGCCAGCAGCACGAGCCAGCAAGAGACCCAGTACTTC
CDR3 protein: CASSTSQQETQYF

J gene: TRBJ1-1
clone size: NA
D gene: TRBD1
V gene: TRBV9
CDR3 DNA: TGTGCCAGCAGCGTAGCCCCTTTGGACAGGGCGAACACTGAAGCTTTCTTT
CDR3 protein: CASSVAPLDRANTEAFF

J gene: TRBJ2-7
clone size: NA
D gene: NA
V gene: TRBV6-5
CDR3 DNA: TGTGCCAGCAGTTACAGGAGTACCTACGAGCAGTACTTC
CDR3 protein: CASSYRSTYEQYF

J gene: TRBJ2-7
clone size: many
D gene: NA
V gene: TRBV28
CDR3 DNA: TGTGCCGCAGGTCACCCCTACGAGCAGTACTTC
CDR3 protein: CAAGHPYEQYF

J gene: TRBJ2-7
clone size: many
D gene: NA
V gene: TRBV28
CDR3 DNA: TGTGCCAGCAGCCAGGGACTGGAGGAGCAGTACTTC
CDR3 protein: CASSQGLEEQYF

J gene: TRBJ2-7
clone size: NA
D gene: NA
V gene: TRBV28
CDR3 DNA: TGTGCCAGCAGACTACCGGGAGACACCTACGAGCAGTACTTC
CDR3 protein: CASRLPGDTYEQYF

J gene: TRBJ2-2
clone size: NA
D gene: NA
V gene: TRBV6-5
CDR3 DNA: TGTGCCAGCAGTTACTCCCGGACAGTAAACACCGGGGAGCTGTTTTTT
CDR3 protein: CASSYSRTVNTGELFF

J gene: TRBJ1-1
clone size: many
D gene: NA
V gene: TRBV4-2
CDR3 DNA: TGTGCCAGCAGCCACCGGCGATACGACGGGAACACTGAAGCTTTCTTT
CDR3 protein: CASSHRRYDGNTEAFF

J gene: TRBJ1-2
clone size: many
D gene: NA
V gene: TRBV5-1
CDR3 DNA: TGCGCCAGCAGAACCGGGACACACTATGGCTACACCTTC
CDR3 protein: CASRTGTHYGYTF

J gene: TRBJ2-7
clone size: NA
D gene: TRBD1
V gene: TRBV28
CDR3 DNA: TGTGCCAGCAGTGCCAGGGGGGAGCAGTACTTC
CDR3 protein: CASSARGEQYF